This T cell receptor beta chain was observed in a study of post-analysis software for immune sequencing data. The study's findings and limits: Among a few TRBV segments more frequent in patients than controls were TRBV5-6, TRBV5-1 and TRBV20-1. When compared against controls, multiple sclerosis patients showed significantly lower normalized Chao1 diversity. Pronounced co-clustering by F measure was evident among identically batched samples.

This CDR3 is built from 15 residues. Germline-derived CDR1 and CDR2 are SEHNR and FQNEAQ (reference sequence). Trimming took off 4 bases at V and 0 bases at J, with 7 bases between the two ends. In the case of this clonotype: Its specificity is not known.

Built from TCR beta cDNA, the libraries had unique molecular identifiers in them. T cells numbering 1 to 10 million yielded cDNA molecules that totaled about 500,000. One entry per CDR3 protein, called by TCRdb with MiXCR from the PCR reads. The data contain fewer than 850,000 distinct CDR3 sequences, 25% to 30% of them singletons. This TCR was recovered from a girl under 18 with multiple sclerosis. Sequencing was done on a sample of blood. The rearrangement links TRBV7-9 to TRBJ1-6; unclear D gene. CDR3 sequence reads: CASSSISSYNSPLHF. The CDR3 DNA sequence: TGTGCCAGCAGCTCGATTAGCTCCTATAATTCACCCCTCCACTTT.